The subject of this entry is one T cell receptor (beta chain). The antigen remains unidentified. It was through 5'RACE template switching that TCR cDNA was made, with a universal primer site and UMIs added. One entry per CDR3 protein results from TCRdb running MiXCR on the 5' RACE reads. The data contain about 230,000 distinct CDR3 sequences, around 6.7% of them seen just once; the ten biggest clones take up more than 0.85%. This sample is drawn from a study of T cells after yellow fever vaccination. Study-wide results and limits: A weaker but faster secondary response was observed, peaking on day 5 versus 15. The booster saw the reappearance of most primary-vaccination clones (nearly 98% CD4, around 90% CD8). Of the clonotypes, a small share occurred in both CD4 and CD8 compartments.

This clonotype originated in a man younger than 40 who received the YFV17D yellow fever vaccine. The specimen comprised CD4+ T cells sorted from PBMCs, sampled on the day of the yellow fever booster vaccination.

This chain's CDR3 is CASSSTGGFGEQYF. Here the CDR3 DNA reads TGTGCCAGCAGTAGCACAGGGGGTTTTGGCGAGCAGTACTTC. This sequence joins TRBV7-2 and TRBJ2-7, with 8 bases fitting TRBD1. The germline V gene has CDR1 SGHTA and CDR2 FQGNSA. The trim removed 6 bases at V and 6 bases at J, leaving 10 bases unmatched. There are 14 residues in the CDR3.